This TCR beta chain was obtained from a study of shared clonotypes between healthy human individuals. This CDR3 has 14 amino acids. The V end lost 0 bases, the J end lost 3 bases, and 9 bases lay between the germline ends. Germline CDR1 and CDR2: SGHAT and FQNNGV. At the deep level, the assay was run. Genomic DNA from each subset was divided evenly over several immunoSEQ plates. TCRdb's table, derived via immunoSEQ multiplex PCR, lists solely in-frame clones and lacks some. The data contain 2 million to 3 million clones, approximately 92% of them singletons. This clone has only one observation. The target antigen is unknown. The study, taken as a whole, reports: Generally, estimated richness proved larger in naive subsets than it did in memory subsets.

Naive CD4+ cells were CD45RA-selected; the remaining cells were memory. The sequenced material came from naive CD4+ T cells sorted from blood. The subset is: CD45RA+ positively selected. The rearrangement joins TRBV11-2 to TRBJ2-7; D is unresolved. The sequence was obtained from a man between 18 and 29 years old in good health. In DNA form, the CDR3 reads TGTGCCAGCAGCTTAGAGCTCCGAGTCTACGAGCAGTACTTC. This sequence encodes CASSLELRVYEQYF. Looking up the rest from reference TRBV11-2 and TRBJ2-7 gives the full variable domain: EAGVAQSPRYKIIEKRQSVAFWCNPISGHATLYWYQQILGQGPKLLIQFQNNGVVDDSQLPKDRFSAERLKGVDSTLKIQPAKLEDSAVYLCASSLELRVYEQYFGPGTRLTVT.